The clone carrying this T cell receptor beta chain was seen a few times. As yet, its antigen is unknown. The investigators reverse transcribed all of the isolated RNA, so they sequenced expressed TCRB transcripts. Approximately 4 million reads on average were seen across naive, central memory and regulatory T cell samples. The method was immunoSEQ multiplex PCR; TCRdb's version includes in-frame clones alone and lacks a portion of them. The sample has 200,000 to 300,000 clones, 9.5% to 13% seen once; the top ten hold more than 0.015%. The data originate from a study of beta chain features in type 1 diabetes. Study results and caveats: TCRB rearrangement may or may not be influenced by HLA type; here this remained unresolved. Shortening that was moderate but significant affected the TCRB CDR3s of Type 1 diabetes patients in all four CD4+ subsets.

Researchers reported sorting CD4+ naive, central memory, regulatory and stem cell-like memory cells via CD45RO/CCR7/CD25/CD127/CD95/CD27. This CDR3 comprises 19 residues. J lost 0 bases, V lost 0 bases, and 5 bases had no gene match. The germline gives CDR1 SGHVS, CDR2 FQNEAQ. This TCR came from a man aged 25 to 40 with type 1 diabetes. This chain uses TRBV7-8 with TRBJ2-3; 14 bases map to TRBD2. Sequencing used naive CD4+ T cells from blood. CDR3 bases: TGTGCCAGCAGCTTAGCCCGGACTAGCGGGGGGCCTAGCACAGATACGCAGTATTTT. Protein product: CASSLARTSGGPSTDTQYF.